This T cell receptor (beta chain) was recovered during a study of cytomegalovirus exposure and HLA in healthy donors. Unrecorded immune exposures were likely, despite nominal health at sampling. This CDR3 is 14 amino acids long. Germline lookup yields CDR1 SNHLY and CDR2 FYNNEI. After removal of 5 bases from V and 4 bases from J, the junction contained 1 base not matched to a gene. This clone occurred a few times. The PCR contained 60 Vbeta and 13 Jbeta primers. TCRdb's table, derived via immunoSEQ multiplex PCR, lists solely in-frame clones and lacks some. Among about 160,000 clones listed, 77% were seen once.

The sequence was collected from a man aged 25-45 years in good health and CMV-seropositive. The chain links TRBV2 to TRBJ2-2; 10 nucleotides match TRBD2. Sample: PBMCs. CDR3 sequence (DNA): TGTGCCAGCAGTAGCGGGGGGGCCACCGGGGAGCTGTTTTTT. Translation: CASSSGGATGELFF.